These 17 T cell receptor beta chains originate from one sample sequenced in a study of blood T cell repertoires in COVID-19. Generated by immunoSEQ multiplex PCR, the TCRdb table keeps only in-frame clones and is missing some. The sample gives approximately 210,000 clones, approximately 79% of which show up once; 4.5% to 5.5% is in the top ten. Material: peripheral blood. These receptors originate from a human donor in a cohort sampled during active COVID-19.

This rearrangement joins TRBV5-6 to TRBJ1-4; TRBD1 might be the D (6 bases). Trimming removed 1 base at V and 8 bases at J, with 15 bases between. The CDR3 spans 15 residues. CDR1 and CDR2 (germline): SGHDT, YYEEEE. The CDR3 spells CASSLRGRGGEKLFF. CDR3 DNA sequence: TGTGCCAGCAGCTTGAGGGGCAGGGGTGGCGAAAAACTGTTTTTT.

This clone showed up just once. This sequence joins TRBV19 and TRBJ1-2, with D maybe TRBD1 (5 bases). Trimming took 0 bases from V and 4 from J, leaving 9 bases between them. The CDR3 covers 14 residues. CDR1 LNHDA and CDR2 SQIVND come from the germline V gene (reference sequence). This chain's CDR3 is CASSIDGTRYGYTF. The CDR3, as DNA: TGTGCCAGTAGTATAGACGGGACTCGCTATGGCTACACCTTC. Variable domain in full (rest from reference TRBV19 and TRBJ1-2): DGGITQSPKYLFRKEGQNVTLSCEQNLNHDAMYWYRQDPGQGLRLIYYSQIVNDFQKGDIAEGYSVSREKKESFPLTVTSAQKNPTAFYLCASSIDGTRYGYTFGSGTRLTVV.

This sequence joins TRBV19 and TRBJ2-1; 11 positions agree with TRBD2. Trimming cost V 7 bases and J 7 bases; bases outside gene matches: 21. This CDR3 has 19 residues. CDR1 LNHDA and CDR2 SQIVND come from the germline V gene (reference sequence). In nucleotides, the CDR3 is TGTGCCAGTACCCCTTTGTCCCGAAGACTAGCGGGAAATGGGAATGAGCAGTTCTTC. This translates into CASTPLSRRLAGNGNEQFF.

The J gene is TRBJ2-1, the V gene TRBV24-1; TRBD2 matches 7 bases. The V gene end was trimmed by 6 bases and the J gene end by 5 bases; junction bases not matched to a gene: 9. CDR1 and CDR2 (germline): KGHDR, SFDVKD. The CDR3 contains 15 residues. The CDR3 protein is CATSTATSADNEQFF. The CDR3, as DNA: TGTGCCACCAGTACGGCCACTAGCGCCGACAATGAGCAGTTCTTC.

CDR3: CATSRGGTAGNTIYF. The CDR3 region has the DNA TGTGCCACCAGCAGAGGCGGGACAGCTGGAAACACCATATATTTT. The V gene is TRBV15, the J gene TRBJ1-3; 7 nucleotides match TRBD1. This CDR3 contains 15 residues. V lost 1 base and J lost 2; bases outside the gene matches: 2. Germline-derived CDR1 and CDR2 are LNHNV and YYDKDF (reference sequence).

This clone was seen ten or more times. The chain couples TRBV2 to TRBJ1-2; D unresolved. The V end lost 1 base, the J end lost 8 bases, and 14 bases lay between the germline ends. Per the germline V gene, CDR1 is SNHLY and CDR2 is FYNNEI. The CDR3 totals 14 residues. The CDR3, as DNA: TGTGCCAGCAGTGAAGGCTGGCACAGTGGAGGCTACACCTTC. Its translation: CASSEGWHSGGYTF.

The CDR3 region has the DNA TGTGCCAGCAGTTTATATGGGGGGTACGAGCAGTACTTC. The encoded protein is CASSLYGGYEQYF. The gene calls are TRBV27 and TRBJ2-7; a possible D gene is TRBD2 (6 bases). Per germline, CDR1 MNHEY and CDR2 SMNVEV (reference sequence). The V end was cut by 1 base, the J end by 4 bases, with 8 bases between. The CDR3 has 13 amino acids.

The CDR3 nucleotides are TGTGCCAGCAGTCCCCTTCCCGCTAGCGGAGCGAACACCGGGGAGCTGTTTTTT. This sequence encodes CASSPLPASGANTGELFF. The chain has TRBV6-6 and TRBJ2-2, with 7 bases lining up with TRBD2. The CDR3 has 18 residues. Per the germline V gene, CDR1 is MNHNY and CDR2 is SVGAGI (reference sequence). The trim removed 5 bases at V and 0 bases at J, leaving 12 bases unmatched.

This chain connects TRBV7-2 to TRBJ2-7; perhaps TRBD2 as D (6 bases). Germline-derived CDR1 and CDR2 are SGHTA and FQGNSA. The CDR3 runs to 15 residues. The V end lost 0 bases, the J end lost 0 bases, and 9 bases lay between the germline ends. CDR3 residues: CASSLAAGSSYEQYF. The CDR3 DNA follows: TGTGCCAGCAGCTTAGCGGCGGGGAGCTCCTACGAGCAGTACTTC.

A remark on this clone: Other DNA variants within this sample encode the same CDR3. The rearrangement links TRBV27 to TRBJ1-2; possibly TRBD1 for D (6 bases). Trimming took 6 bases from V and 7 from J, leaving 12 bases between them. The CDR3 contains 12 residues. The germline CDR1 and CDR2 sequences are MNHEY and SMNVEV (reference sequence). The CDR3, as DNA: TGTGCCAGCAGGACAGGCGGCCGTGGCTACACCTTC. Its translation is CASRTGGRGYTF.

The CDR3 DNA reads TGTGCCAGCAGCGTAGGGTGGACTGTGAAAACGAACACCGGGGAGCTGTTTTTT. Amino acids: CASSVGWTVKTNTGELFF. The gene calls are TRBV9 and TRBJ2-2, with a weak D call TRBD2 (5 bases). V was trimmed by 0 bases and J by 0 bases, leaving 15 bases between them. This CDR3 has 18 residues. The germline V gene has CDR1 SGDLS and CDR2 YYNGEE.

The rearrangement uses TRBV21-1 and TRBJ2-7; the table assigns TRBD2, which was not confirmed against the DNA. TRBV21-1 counts as a pseudogene. There are 16 residues in the CDR3. Here the CDR3 DNA reads TGTGCCAGCAGCAAAGGAAGGGACTCCCTAAGTCTCGAGCAGTACTTC. Amino acids: CASSKGRDSLSLEQYF.

The chain is built from TRBV18 and TRBJ1-2; 9 nucleotides align to TRBD1. CDR3 size: 13 residues. The germline CDR1 and CDR2 sequences are KGHSH and LQKENI. With V trimmed by 4 bases and J by 7 bases, 4 bases remained unmatched. The CDR3 DNA is TGTGCCAGCTCACTAGGGACAGGGCTTGGCTACACCTTC. Encoded protein: CASSLGTGLGYTF.

The chain carries TRBV28 and TRBJ2-7, with D perhaps matching TRBD2 (5 bases). There are 14 residues in the CDR3. CDR1 and CDR2 (germline): MDHEN, SYDVKM. The V end lost 5 bases, the J end lost 2 bases, and 13 bases lay between the germline ends. The CDR3 nucleotides are TGTGCCAGCAGTCTAAGCGGAGTCACCTACGAGCAGTACTTC. This codes for CASSLSGVTYEQYF.

The rearrangement uses TRBV28 and TRBJ2-4; TRBD2 aligns across 7 bases. The CDR3 totals 15 residues. After removal of 7 bases from V and 0 bases from J, the junction contained 6 bases not matched to a gene. Germline assignment: CDR1 MDHEN and CDR2 SYDVKM. The CDR3 spells CASKGAGLAKNIQYF. CDR3 nucleotides: TGTGCCAGCAAAGGAGCGGGGCTAGCCAAAAACATTCAGTACTTC.

This chain connects TRBV19 to TRBJ1-4; TRBD1 aligns across 7 bases. CDR3 length: 15 residues. The V gene's germline CDR1 is LNHDA and CDR2 SQIVND (reference sequence). The junction had 8 bases not matched to a gene; V was cut back by 6 bases and J by 4 bases. The CDR3 is CASRQDRANNEKLFF. DNA for the CDR3: TGTGCCAGTAGACAAGACAGGGCCAATAATGAAAAACTGTTTTTT.

The chain recombines TRBV9 with TRBJ1-1, with TRBD1 matching 7 bases. V trimming: 0 bases; J trimming: 9 bases; junction bases outside the gene matches: 5. The CDR3 totals 13 residues. Germline lookup yields CDR1 SGDLS and CDR2 YYNGEE. CDR3 in DNA: TGTGCCAGCAGCGTAGGGGTAGGGGGCCAAGCTTTCTTT. It specifies CASSVGVGGQAFF. Full variable domain (outside the CDR3, taken from reference TRBV9 and TRBJ1-1): DSGVTQTPKHLITATGQRVTLRCSPRSGDLSVYWYQQSLDQGLQFLIQYYNGEERAKGNILERFSAQQFPDLHSELNLSSLELGDSALYFCASSVGVGGQAFFGQGTRLTVV.